This is a list of T cell receptor beta chains from one sample in a study of T-cell memory formation after mild COVID-19. TCRdb re-called the 5' RACE reads with MiXCR, one entry per CDR3 protein. Of tens of thousands of distinct CDR3 sequences detected, more than 10% appear once; the ten largest clones hold more than 35%. Sequencing was carried out using PBMCs or a T cell subset sorted from them (not recorded which). The receptors originated from a man between 18 and 29 years old who had mild COVID-19 (a few samples of this study predate the infection). Cell type and time point are not known. Both conserved end residues are part of each CDR3. Each record gives: J gene, V gene, CDR3 protein.

>TRBJ1-5|TRBV19
CASSITGGRQPQHF
>TRBJ2-5|TRBV5-1
CASSWTSGGDQETQYF
>TRBJ2-5|TRBV7-8
CASSPLAGGQETQYF
>TRBJ2-5|TRBV19
CASSIGAEGSQETQYF
>TRBJ2-7|TRBV5-1
CASRSHRDNTYEQYF
>TRBJ2-7|TRBV5-5
CASSYRLLYEQYF
>TRBJ1-1|TRBV7-9
CASSAALGAGTEAFF
>TRBJ1-4|TRBV4-2
CASSQAGEKLFF
>TRBJ2-2|TRBV12-3/TRBV12-4
CASSFGQVIENTNTGELFF
>TRBJ2-1|TRBV7-9
CASSPRGTRVYNEQFF
>TRBJ1-1|TRBV12-3/TRBV12-4
CASSFLQGANTEAFF
>TRBJ2-7|TRBV11-2
CASSLVFEQYF
>TRBJ2-1|TRBV5-1
CASSLIAGGDNEQFF
>TRBJ2-1|TRBV7-9
CASSLGSGENEQFF
>TRBJ1-6|TRBV6-2/TRBV6-3
CASSLFRDLSISPLHF
>TRBJ2-2|TRBV5-5
CASSLSMNTGELFF
>TRBJ2-5|TRBV3-1
CASSQFNGEETQYF
>TRBJ1-2|TRBV6-5
CASSYTPSGRANGYGYTF